Detailed here is one T cell receptor (beta chain). The antigen remains undetermined. This sample includes further DNA sequences coding for the same CDR3. The entry originates in a study of T cell responses to AZD1222 COVID-19 vaccine. Study results and caveats: Among the donors, most were white British and more were female, and clonal diversity was possibly underestimated. Baseline seropositivity characterized only a handful of AZD1222 recipients. Repertoires were obtained only post-peak T cell response.

The CDR3 sequence is 13 residues long. Deletions cut 1 base from V and 2 bases from J, with 5 bases between. Germline values: CDR1 MNHEY, CDR2 SMNVEV (reference sequence). Assay used: immunoSEQ multiplex PCR; TCRdb lists only in-frame clones, some missing. Seen here are 150,000 to 200,000 clones, 85% to 90% observed once, and the top ten hold roughly 4%. J is TRBJ1-1 and V is TRBV27, with unresolved D. The sample in question was peripheral blood, obtained 28 days after the second dose of the MenACWY control vaccine. The TCR sequence derives from an adult who received the MenACWY meningococcal vaccine as a control. CDR3 DNA sequence: TGTGCCAGCAGTTTATTGGCCAACACTGAAGCTTTCTTT. Translating gives CASSLLANTEAFF.